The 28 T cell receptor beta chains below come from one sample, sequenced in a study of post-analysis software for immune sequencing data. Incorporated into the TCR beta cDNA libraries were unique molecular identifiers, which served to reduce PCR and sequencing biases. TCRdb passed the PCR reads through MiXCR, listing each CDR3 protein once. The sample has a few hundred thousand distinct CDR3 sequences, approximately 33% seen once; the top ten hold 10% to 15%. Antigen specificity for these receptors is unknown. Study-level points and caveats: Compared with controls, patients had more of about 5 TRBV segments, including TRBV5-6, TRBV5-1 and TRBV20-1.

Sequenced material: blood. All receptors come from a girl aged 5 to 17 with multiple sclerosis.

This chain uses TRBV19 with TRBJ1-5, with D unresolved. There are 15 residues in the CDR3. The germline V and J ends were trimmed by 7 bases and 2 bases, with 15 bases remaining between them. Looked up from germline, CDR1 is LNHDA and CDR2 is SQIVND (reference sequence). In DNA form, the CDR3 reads TGTGCCAGTACTCTAGACTCGGGAGGCAATCAGCCCCAGCATTTT. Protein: CASTLDSGGNQPQHF.

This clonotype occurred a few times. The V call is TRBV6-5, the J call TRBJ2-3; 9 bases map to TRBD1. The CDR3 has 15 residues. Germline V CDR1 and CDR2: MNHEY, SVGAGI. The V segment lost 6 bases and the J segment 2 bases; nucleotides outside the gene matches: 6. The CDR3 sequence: CASRKDRGYTDTQYF. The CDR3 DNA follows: TGTGCCAGCAGGAAGGACAGGGGCTACACAGATACGCAGTATTTT.

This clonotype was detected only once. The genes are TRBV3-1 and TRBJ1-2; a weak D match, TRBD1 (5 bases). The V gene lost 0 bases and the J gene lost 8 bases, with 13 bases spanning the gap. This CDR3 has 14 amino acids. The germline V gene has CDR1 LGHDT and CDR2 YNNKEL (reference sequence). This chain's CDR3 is CASSQEGGLGGYTF. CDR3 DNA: TGTGCCAGCAGCCAAGAGGGGGGACTGGGGGGCTACACCTTC.

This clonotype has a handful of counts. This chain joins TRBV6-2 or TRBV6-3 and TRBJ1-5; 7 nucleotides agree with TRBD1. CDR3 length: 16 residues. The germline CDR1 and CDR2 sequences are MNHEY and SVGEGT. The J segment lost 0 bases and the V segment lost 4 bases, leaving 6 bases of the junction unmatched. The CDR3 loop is CASSSQGIDSNQPQHF. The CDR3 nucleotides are TGTGCCAGCAGTTCACAGGGGATAGATAGCAATCAGCCCCAGCATTTT.

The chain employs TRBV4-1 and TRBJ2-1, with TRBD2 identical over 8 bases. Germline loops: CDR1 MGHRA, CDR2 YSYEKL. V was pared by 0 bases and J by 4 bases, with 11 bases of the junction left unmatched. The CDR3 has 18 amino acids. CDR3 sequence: CASSQDFVKRGLYNEQFF. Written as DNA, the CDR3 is TGCGCCAGCAGCCAAGACTTTGTTAAGCGGGGGCTATACAATGAGCAGTTCTTC.

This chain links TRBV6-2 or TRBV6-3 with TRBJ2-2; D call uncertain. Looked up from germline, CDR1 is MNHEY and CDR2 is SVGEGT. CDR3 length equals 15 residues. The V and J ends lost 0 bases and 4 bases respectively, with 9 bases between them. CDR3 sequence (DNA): TGTGCCAGCAGTTACTCCGGGCACTCCACCGGGGAGCTGTTTTTT. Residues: CASSYSGHSTGELFF.

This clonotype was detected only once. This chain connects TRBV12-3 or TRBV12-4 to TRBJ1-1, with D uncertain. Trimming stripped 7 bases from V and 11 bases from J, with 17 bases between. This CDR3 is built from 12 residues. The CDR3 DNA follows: TGTGCCAGCACCCTAGGCGGAACGGCCGCTTTCTTT. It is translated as CASTLGGTAAFF.

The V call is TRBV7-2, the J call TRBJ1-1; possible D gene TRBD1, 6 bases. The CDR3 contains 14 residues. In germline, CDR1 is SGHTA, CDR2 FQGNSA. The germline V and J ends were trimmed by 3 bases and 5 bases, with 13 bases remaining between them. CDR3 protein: CASSFQQGGTEAFF. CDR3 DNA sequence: TGTGCCAGCAGCTTCCAACAGGGAGGTACTGAAGCTTTCTTT.

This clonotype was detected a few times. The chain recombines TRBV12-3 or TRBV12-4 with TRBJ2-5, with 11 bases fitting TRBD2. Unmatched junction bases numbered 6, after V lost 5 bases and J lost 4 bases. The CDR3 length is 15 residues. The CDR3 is CASSPGTSGLETQYF. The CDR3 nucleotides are TGTGCCAGCAGTCCCGGGACTAGCGGTTTAGAGACCCAGTACTTC.

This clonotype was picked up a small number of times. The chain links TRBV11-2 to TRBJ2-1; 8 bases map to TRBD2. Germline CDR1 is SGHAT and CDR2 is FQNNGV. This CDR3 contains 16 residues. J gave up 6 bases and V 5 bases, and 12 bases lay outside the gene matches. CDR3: CASSPPRGGYRNEQFF. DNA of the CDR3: TGTGCCAGCAGCCCCCCTCGGGGGGGCTACCGCAATGAGCAGTTCTTC.

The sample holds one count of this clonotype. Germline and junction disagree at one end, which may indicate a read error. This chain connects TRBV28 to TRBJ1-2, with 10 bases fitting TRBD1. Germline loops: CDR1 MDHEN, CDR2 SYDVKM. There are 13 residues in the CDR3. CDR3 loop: CAGSIGTGDGYTF. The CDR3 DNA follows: TGTGCCGGCAGTATCGGGACAGGGGACGGCTACACCTTC.

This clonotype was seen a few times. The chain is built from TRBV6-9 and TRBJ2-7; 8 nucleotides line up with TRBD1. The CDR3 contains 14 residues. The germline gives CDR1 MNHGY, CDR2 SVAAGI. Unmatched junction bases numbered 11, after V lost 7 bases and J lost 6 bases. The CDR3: CASNQVAGGLEQYF. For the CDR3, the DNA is TGTGCCAGCAACCAAGTGGCAGGGGGCCTCGAGCAGTACTTC.

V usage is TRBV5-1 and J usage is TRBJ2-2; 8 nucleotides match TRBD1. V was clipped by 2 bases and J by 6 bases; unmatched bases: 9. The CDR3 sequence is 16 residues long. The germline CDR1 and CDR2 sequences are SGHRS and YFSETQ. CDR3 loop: CASSFDGQGIAGELFF. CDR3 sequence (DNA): TGCGCCAGCAGCTTTGACGGACAGGGTATCGCCGGGGAGCTGTTTTTT.

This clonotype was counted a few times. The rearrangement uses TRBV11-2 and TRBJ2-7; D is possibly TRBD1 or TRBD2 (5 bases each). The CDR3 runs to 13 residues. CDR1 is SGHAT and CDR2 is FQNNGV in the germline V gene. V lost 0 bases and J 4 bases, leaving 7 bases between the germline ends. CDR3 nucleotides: TGTGCCAGCAGCTTAGATTGGGGGTACGAGCAGTACTTC. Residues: CASSLDWGYEQYF. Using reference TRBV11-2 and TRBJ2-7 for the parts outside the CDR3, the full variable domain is EAGVAQSPRYKIIEKRQSVAFWCNPISGHATLYWYQQILGQGPKLLIQFQNNGVVDDSQLPKDRFSAERLKGVDSTLKIQPAKLEDSAVYLCASSLDWGYEQYFGPGTRLTVT.

CDR3 sequence reads: CASSLKDRPNYEQYF. The CDR3 DNA follows: TGTGCCAGCAGCCTCAAGGACAGACCGAACTACGAGCAGTACTTC. The rearrangement uses TRBV5-6 and TRBJ2-7, with a possible D match to TRBD1 (6 bases). The germline V gene encodes CDR1 SGHDT and CDR2 YYEEEE. Trimming removed 4 bases from V and 3 bases from J, with 17 bases in between. This CDR3 is 15 amino acids long.

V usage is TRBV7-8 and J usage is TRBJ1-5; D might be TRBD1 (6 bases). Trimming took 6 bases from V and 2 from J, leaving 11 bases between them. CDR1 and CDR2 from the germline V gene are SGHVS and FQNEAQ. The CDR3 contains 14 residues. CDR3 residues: CASRAAGGNQPQHF. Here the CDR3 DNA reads TGTGCCAGCAGGGCAGCAGGGGGCAATCAGCCCCAGCATTTT.

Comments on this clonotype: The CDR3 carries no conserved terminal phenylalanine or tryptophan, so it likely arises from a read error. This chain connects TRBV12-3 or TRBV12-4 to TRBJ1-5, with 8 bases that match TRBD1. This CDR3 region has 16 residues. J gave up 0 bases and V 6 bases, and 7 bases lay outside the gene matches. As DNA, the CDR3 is TGTGCCAGCAGGGGGGGGACAGGTTTTAGCAATCAGCCCCAGCATGTT. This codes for CASRGGTGFSNQPQHV.

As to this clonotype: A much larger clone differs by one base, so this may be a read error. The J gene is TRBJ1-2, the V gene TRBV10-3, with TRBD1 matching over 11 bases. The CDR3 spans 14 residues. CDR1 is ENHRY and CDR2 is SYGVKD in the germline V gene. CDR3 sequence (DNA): TGTACCATCAGTGAGGGGACAGGGGGCTATGGCTACACCTTC. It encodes CTISEGTGGYGYTF.

The CDR3 loop is CASSYSDVGTIYF. CDR3 DNA: TGTGCCAGCAGTTACTCAGACGTTGGAACCATATATTTT. The J gene is TRBJ1-3, the V gene TRBV6-6; D is undetermined. Germline loops: CDR1 MNHNY, CDR2 SVGAGI (reference sequence). Trimming removed 0 bases from V and 10 bases from J, with 10 bases in between. There are 13 residues in the CDR3.

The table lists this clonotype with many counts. CDR3 in amino acids: CASSPHQEQYF. The CDR3 bases are TGTGCCAGCAGCCCCCACCAAGAGCAGTACTTC. The genes are TRBV7-2 and TRBJ2-7; D ambiguous. The CDR3 extends over 11 amino acids. The germline V and J ends were trimmed by 5 bases and 7 bases, with 9 bases remaining between them. Germline-derived CDR1 and CDR2 are SGHTA and FQGNSA.

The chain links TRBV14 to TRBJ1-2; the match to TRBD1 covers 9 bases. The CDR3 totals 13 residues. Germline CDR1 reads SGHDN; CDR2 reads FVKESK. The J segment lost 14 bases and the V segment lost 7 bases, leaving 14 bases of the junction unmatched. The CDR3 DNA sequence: TGTGCCAGCACACCCTGGGACAGGGCCCTTTGGACCTTC. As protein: CASTPWDRALWTF.

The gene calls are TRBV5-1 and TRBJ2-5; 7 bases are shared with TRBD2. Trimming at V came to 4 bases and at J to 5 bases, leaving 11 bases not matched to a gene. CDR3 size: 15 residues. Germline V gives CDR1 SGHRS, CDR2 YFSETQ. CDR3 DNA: TGCGCCAGCAGCCGAACTCAGCGGGGCTCTGAGACCCAGTACTTC. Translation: CASSRTQRGSETQYF.

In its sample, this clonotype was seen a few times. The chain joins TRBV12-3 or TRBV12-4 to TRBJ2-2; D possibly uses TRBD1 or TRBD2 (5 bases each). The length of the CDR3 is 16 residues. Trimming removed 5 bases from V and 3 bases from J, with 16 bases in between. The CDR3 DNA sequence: TGTGCCAGCAGTCCCAGGAATGGGGGTTACACCGGGGAGCTGTTTTTT. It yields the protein CASSPRNGGYTGELFF.

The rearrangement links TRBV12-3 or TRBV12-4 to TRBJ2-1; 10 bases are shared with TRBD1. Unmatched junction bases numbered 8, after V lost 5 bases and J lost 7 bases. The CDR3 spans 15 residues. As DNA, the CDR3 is TGTGCCAGCAGTGAGGGACAGGGGCGGGAGAATGAGCAGTTCTTC. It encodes CASSEGQGRENEQFF.

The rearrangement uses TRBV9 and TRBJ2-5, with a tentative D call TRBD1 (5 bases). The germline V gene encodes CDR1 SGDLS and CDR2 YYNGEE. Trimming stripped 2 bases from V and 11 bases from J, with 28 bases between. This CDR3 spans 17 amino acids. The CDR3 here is CASSVSIDQDTYNEQYF. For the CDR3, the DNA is TGTGCCAGCAGCGTCTCCATCGACCAGGACACCTACAATGAGCAGTACTTC.

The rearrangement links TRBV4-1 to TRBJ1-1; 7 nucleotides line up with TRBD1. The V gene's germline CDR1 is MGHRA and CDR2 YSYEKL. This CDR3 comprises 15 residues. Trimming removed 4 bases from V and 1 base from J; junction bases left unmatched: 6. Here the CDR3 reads CASSPTTGKNTEAFF. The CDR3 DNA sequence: TGCGCCAGCAGCCCGACGACAGGGAAGAACACTGAAGCTTTCTTT.

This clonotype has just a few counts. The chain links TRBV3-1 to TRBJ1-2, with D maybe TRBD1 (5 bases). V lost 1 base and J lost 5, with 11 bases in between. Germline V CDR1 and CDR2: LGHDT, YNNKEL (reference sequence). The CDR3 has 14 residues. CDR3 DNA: TGTGCCAGCAGCCAAGGTCGGGCAGGGTATGGCTACACCTTC. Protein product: CASSQGRAGYGYTF.

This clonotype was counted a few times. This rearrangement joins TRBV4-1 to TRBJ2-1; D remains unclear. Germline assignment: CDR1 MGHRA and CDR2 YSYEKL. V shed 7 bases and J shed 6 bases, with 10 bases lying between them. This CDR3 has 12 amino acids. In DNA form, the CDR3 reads TGCGCCAGCAACTTCCCCGGCAATGAGCAGTTCTTC. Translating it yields CASNFPGNEQFF.